A single sample is the source of the 18 T cell receptor beta chains below, sequenced in a study of blood T cell repertoires in COVID-19. Only in-frame clones appear in the TCRdb table, and some are missing; sequencing was by immunoSEQ multiplex PCR. The sample has approximately 24,000 clones, approximately 91% seen once; the top ten hold roughly 29%. Sequencing input: peripheral blood. The receptors originated from a man between 65 and 85 years old with COVID-19, enrolled during active disease.

Notes on this clone: In the same sample, other DNA sequences code for this CDR3. J is TRBJ1-1 and V is TRBV19; D gene uncertain. V was shortened by 1 base and J by 0 bases, with 6 bases between the two germline ends. There are 14 residues in the CDR3. Per the germline V gene, CDR1 is LNHDA and CDR2 is SQIVND (reference sequence). This CDR3 is CASSIGGVNTEAFF. CDR3 sequence (DNA): TGTGCCAGTAGTATAGGAGGTGTGAACACTGAAGCTTTCTTT.

This chain joins TRBV5-1 and TRBJ2-3; D is ambiguous. The CDR3 is 12 amino acids. Germline V gene lookup returns CDR1 SGHRS and CDR2 YFSETQ. V was trimmed by 0 bases and J by 5 bases, leaving 4 bases between them. CDR3 nucleotides: TGCGCCAGCAGCTTGGGTCTAGATACGCAGTATTTT. It encodes CASSLGLDTQYF.

The table lists this clone with a count of one. As DNA, the CDR3 is TGCGCCAGCAGCCAAGATTGGAGGGTGGCTCAGCCCCAGCATTTT. Its protein is CASSQDWRVAQPQHF. This chain links TRBV4-1 with TRBJ1-5; D remains ambiguous. There are 15 residues in the CDR3. V lost 0 bases and J 6 bases, leaving 12 bases between the germline ends. Germline assignment: CDR1 MGHRA and CDR2 YSYEKL.

The chain is built from TRBV9 and TRBJ2-5, with 9 bases fitting TRBD2. V shed 0 bases, J shed 5 bases, and the junction held 2 bases outside the gene matches. This CDR3 has 14 residues. Germline values: CDR1 SGDLS, CDR2 YYNGEE. Here the CDR3 reads CASSVAGTSETQYF. The CDR3 region has the DNA TGTGCCAGCAGCGTAGCAGGGACTAGCGAGACCCAGTACTTC.

The chain recombines TRBV27 with TRBJ2-3; 10 bases agree with TRBD2. Germline V gene lookup returns CDR1 MNHEY and CDR2 SMNVEV (reference sequence). This CDR3 region has 18 residues. The trim removed 5 bases at V and 8 bases at J, leaving 19 bases unmatched. The CDR3 nucleotides read TGTGCCAGCAGTCCCCTATATTGGGGGACTAGCGCCCAGGGTACGCAGTATTTT. It translates to CASSPLYWGTSAQGTQYF.

This clone showed up just once. The chain links TRBV5-4 to TRBJ1-4, with D perhaps TRBD1 (6 bases). V dropped 5 bases and J dropped 7 bases, with 18 bases sitting between them. The CDR3 spans 15 residues. The germline V gene encodes CDR1 SGHNT and CDR2 YYREEE (reference sequence). The chain's CDR3 is CASSHGSGVGEKLFF. Here the CDR3 DNA reads TGTGCCAGCAGTCATGGGTCAGGGGTCGGTGAAAAACTGTTTTTT.

The chain combines TRBV18 with TRBJ2-1; the match to TRBD1 covers 10 bases. The CDR3 contains 15 residues. The junction had 5 bases not matched to a gene; V was cut back by 6 bases and J by 3 bases. CDR1 and CDR2 from the germline V gene are KGHSH and LQKENI. CDR3 sequence (DNA): TGTGCCAGCTCTACCCGGGACAGGGGCTACAATGAGCAGTTCTTC. Its translation: CASSTRDRGYNEQFF.

V is TRBV29-1 and J is TRBJ2-7; 11 positions agree with TRBD1. The CDR3 is made up of 14 amino acids. Germline V CDR1 and CDR2: SQVTM, ANQGSEA. V dropped 6 bases and J dropped 3; count of bases not matched to a gene: 7. The CDR3 DNA follows: TGCAGCGTCAACGGACAGGGGGCTGACTACGAGCAGTACTTC. This encodes CSVNGQGADYEQYF.

This sequence joins TRBV6-5 and TRBJ2-1, with 10 bases lining up with TRBD2. The V segment lost 7 bases and the J segment 8 bases; nucleotides outside the gene matches: 5. CDR1 is MNHEY, CDR2 SVGAGI, per germline. The CDR3 extends over 13 amino acids. This chain's CDR3 is CASTIAGGDEQFF. The CDR3 coding sequence is TGTGCCAGCACGATAGCGGGAGGCGATGAGCAGTTCTTC.

The chain carries TRBV30 and TRBJ2-1, with 12 nucleotides matching TRBD2. The germline CDR1 and CDR2 sequences are GTSNPN and SVGIG (reference sequence). Trimming removed 7 bases from V and 0 bases from J; junction bases left unmatched: 7. The CDR3 consists of 16 residues. The chain's CDR3 is CAFKTSGGRSYNEQFF. CDR3 in DNA: TGTGCCTTTAAGACTAGCGGGGGCCGCTCCTACAATGAGCAGTTCTTC.

The chain links TRBV7-9 to TRBJ2-3, with a weak D call TRBD1 (6 bases). The germline V gene encodes CDR1 SEHNR and CDR2 FQNEAQ (reference sequence). This CDR3 contains 16 residues. The V end lost 4 bases, the J end lost 3 bases, and 17 bases lay between the germline ends. CDR3 nucleotides: TGTGCCAGCAGCTACGGGACATTAGAGATGACAGATACGCAGTATTTT. As protein: CASSYGTLEMTDTQYF.

This clone was detected only once. The rearrangement joins TRBV5-4 to TRBJ2-1, with TRBD2 identical over 13 bases. CDR1 is SGHNT, CDR2 YYREEE, per germline (reference sequence). The CDR3 extends over 16 amino acids. The J segment lost 4 bases and the V segment lost 3 bases, leaving 4 bases of the junction unmatched. The CDR3 DNA is TGTGCCAGCAGCTCGAGGACTAGCGGGAGATACAATGAGCAGTTCTTC. Its translation: CASSSRTSGRYNEQFF.

Notes on this clone: One junction end does not reproduce the germline sequence, and a read error may be involved. The chain has TRBV5-1 and TRBJ2-1; 7 nucleotides align to TRBD1. Germline CDR1 SGHRS, CDR2 YFSETQ. The CDR3 is 16 amino acids. The chain's CDR3 is CASSLGQPFSYNEQFF. CDR3 bases: TGCGCCAGCAGTTTGGGACAGCCGTTCTCCTACAATGAGCAGTTCTTC.

This chain connects TRBV6-5 to TRBJ1-5; no clear D. V was clipped by 0 bases and J by 1 base, with 7 bases between them. Germline V gene lookup returns CDR1 MNHEY and CDR2 SVGAGI. The CDR3 loop spans 15 amino acids. The CDR3 region has the DNA TGTGCCAGCAGTTACTCGATCCGGAGCAATCAGCCCCAGCATTTT. This translates into CASSYSIRSNQPQHF.

The chain uses TRBV5-1 and TRBJ1-2, with 9 bases that match TRBD1. The germline gives CDR1 SGHRS, CDR2 YFSETQ. V lost 3 bases and J lost 4; bases outside the gene matches: 1. This CDR3 contains 13 residues. The CDR3 is CASSSTGGYGYTF. CDR3 bases: TGCGCCAGCAGCTCGACAGGGGGCTATGGCTACACCTTC.

With respect to this clone: The junction does not match germline at one end; this may be a read error. The chain joins TRBV19 to TRBJ2-5; tentative D call: TRBD1 (6 bases). Germline V gene lookup returns CDR1 LNHDA and CDR2 SQIVND (reference sequence). There are 13 residues in the CDR3. CDR3 sequence (DNA): TGTGCCAGTAGTTCAGGACAGCAAGGGACCCAGTACTTC. Protein sequence: CASSSGQQGTQYF.

The V gene is TRBV18, the J gene TRBJ2-7; 7 bases are shared with TRBD2. CDR1 and CDR2 (germline): KGHSH, LQKENI. The V gene end was trimmed by 3 bases and the J gene end by 4 bases; junction bases not matched to a gene: 9. CDR3 length: 15 residues. CDR3 coding DNA: TGTGCCAGCTCACCGCGGACTAGAGGTCGATACGAGCAGTACTTC. This sequence encodes CASSPRTRGRYEQYF.

The chain joins TRBV6-5 to TRBJ1-2; TRBD1 agrees at 7 bases. CDR1 is MNHEY, CDR2 SVGAGI, per germline. V lost 6 bases and J lost 8; bases outside the gene matches: 12. The CDR3 spans 14 residues. The CDR3 coding sequence is TGTGCCAGCAGACTCGCCGGGACAGTACACGGCTACACCTTC. Its protein is CASRLAGTVHGYTF.